The 28 T cell receptor beta chains below all came from one sample that was sequenced in a study of Graves' ophthalmopathy and Graves' hyperthyroidism. RNA transcripts were the source from which TCR beta CDR3 regions were amplified. HTBI primers served in a first-round RT-PCR, which a second-round multiplex PCR followed. TCRdb re-called the multiplex PCR reads with MiXCR, one entry per CDR3 protein. The table shows fewer than 350,000 distinct CDR3 sequences, with 17% occurring only once. The sequencing input was peripheral blood. The receptors were sampled from an adult man with Graves' ophthalmopathy.

At least ten counts were recorded for this clonotype. Given a much more abundant clone one base away, this may be a read error. The rearrangement links TRBV7-2 to TRBJ2-5, with D possibly matching TRBD2 (6 bases). Germline V gives CDR1 SGHTA, CDR2 FQGNSA. V was trimmed by 5 bases and J by 0 bases, leaving 13 bases between them. This CDR3 comprises 15 residues. Here the CDR3 reads CASSPDGTHQETQYF. The CDR3, as DNA: TGTGCCAGCAGCCCCGATGGGACTCACCAAGAGACCCAGTACTTC.

The chain joins TRBV15 to TRBJ2-5; 10 nucleotides agree with TRBD2. The CDR3 covers 14 residues. V shed 5 bases and J 5 bases; nucleotides not matched to a gene: 5. Germline-derived CDR1 and CDR2 are LNHNV and YYDKDF (reference sequence). CDR3 protein: CATSLAGALETQYF. CDR3 coding DNA: TGTGCCACCAGCCTAGCGGGGGCTCTGGAGACCCAGTACTTC.

In its sample, this clonotype was seen many times. V is TRBV11-3 and J is TRBJ2-2; the match to TRBD1 covers 7 bases. The CDR3 spans 15 residues. CDR1 and CDR2 from the germline V gene are SGHNT and YENEEA. Losses at the gene ends were 5 bases for V and 4 bases for J; bases not matched to a gene: 7. CDR3: CASSPDRAGTGELFF. CDR3 bases: TGTGCCAGCAGCCCAGACAGGGCGGGCACCGGGGAGCTGTTTTTT.

The CDR3 DNA reads as TGTGCCAGCAAGGCGGAGGGACCAAAGAACACTGAAGCTTTCTTT. Its translation is CASKAEGPKNTEAFF. This chain joins TRBV6-1 and TRBJ1-1; TRBD1 is a possible D gene (5 bases). With 7 bases removed from V and 1 base from J, the gap between germline ends came to 16 bases. This CDR3 is built from 15 residues. The germline gives CDR1 MNHNS, CDR2 SASEGT.

A word on this clonotype: Being one base from a much bigger clone, this may be a read error. The V call is TRBV27, the J call TRBJ1-5; possibly TRBD1 for D (5 bases). V shed 10 bases and J shed 2 bases, with 21 bases lying between them. CDR1 and CDR2 from the germline V gene are MNHEY and SMNVEV (reference sequence). This CDR3 is 16 amino acids long. DNA of the CDR3: TGTGCCATCAGCTTTGTTTGGTCGGGGGGCAATCAGCCCCAGCATTTT. This translates into CAISFVWSGGNQPQHF.

This clonotype was picked up many times. The V call is TRBV20-1, the J call TRBJ2-2; D is uncertain. Germline CDR1 DFQATT, CDR2 SNEGSKA (reference sequence). V was clipped by 3 bases and J by 4 bases, with 18 bases between them. This CDR3 is built from 16 residues. The CDR3 DNA reads as TGCAGTGCTAGGGCCCCCGGCCAGGAAGTCACCGGGGAGCTGTTTTTT. This codes for CSARAPGQEVTGELFF.

This clonotype was counted at least ten times. Here the CDR3 DNA reads TGCAGCGTTGAAGTGGCTCAGCGGGGCCAAGAGACCCAGTACTTC. Protein sequence: CSVEVAQRGQETQYF. The gene calls are TRBV29-1 and TRBJ2-5; 7 bases agree with TRBD2. Germline assignment: CDR1 SQVTM and CDR2 ANQGSEA. V was pared by 1 base and J by 1 base, with 6 bases of the junction left unmatched. The CDR3 totals 15 residues. The full variable domain, with the rest looked up from reference TRBV29-1 and TRBJ2-5, is SAVISQKPSRDICQRGTSLTIQCQVDSQVTMMFWYRQQPGQSLTLIATANQGSEATYESGFVIDKFPISRPNLTFSTLTVSNMSPEDSSIYLCSVEVAQRGQETQYFGPGTRLLVL.

This clonotype occurred many times. The genes are TRBV6-1 and TRBJ1-1; D perhaps matches TRBD1 (5 bases). Trimming left V 4 bases short and J 5 bases short, with 17 bases between. Germline CDR1 is MNHNS and CDR2 is SASEGT. This CDR3 has 15 residues. The CDR3 DNA reads TGTGCCAGCAGTGCTCGGGTTGGGGGGGTTACTGAAGCTTTCTTT. Protein: CASSARVGGVTEAFF.

This clonotype was seen many times. The rearrangement uses TRBV5-1 and TRBJ2-7; 11 positions match TRBD2. Germline V gene data show CDR1 as SGHRS and CDR2 as YFSETQ. The CDR3 totals 14 residues. The V segment lost 7 bases and the J segment 4 bases; nucleotides outside the gene matches: 7. Here the CDR3 DNA reads TGCGCCAGCCGCTCGGGACTAGCGGAATACGAGCAGTACTTC. It specifies CASRSGLAEYEQYF.

Comments on this clonotype: A junction boundary mismatches the germline segment, possibly from a read error. The chain has TRBV20-1 and TRBJ2-7; TRBD2 matches at 7 bases. Germline V gene lookup returns CDR1 DFQATT and CDR2 SNEGSKA (reference sequence). The CDR3 length is 16 residues. CDR3 coding DNA: TGCAGTGCTAGAGATACGCTCTCTGGCAGGGCGGGGGAGCAGTCCTTC. Protein sequence: CSARDTLSGRAGEQSF.

This clonotype was seen at least ten times. This chain joins TRBV6-5 and TRBJ1-3; no reliable D call. The CDR3 contains 13 residues. Germline lookup yields CDR1 MNHEY and CDR2 SVGAGI. Trimming took off 8 bases at V and 0 bases at J, with 8 bases between the two ends. For the CDR3, the DNA is TGTGCCAGCCGGGATCGCTCTGGAAACACCATATATTTT. Amino acid sequence: CASRDRSGNTIYF.

This clonotype was seen many times. The CDR3 reads CASREGSYPGGYTF. CDR3 DNA sequence: TGTGCCAGCCGGGAGGGTAGTTATCCTGGGGGCTACACCTTC. The chain has TRBV6-1 and TRBJ1-2; D is unresolved. CDR1 is MNHNS and CDR2 is SASEGT in the germline V gene. This CDR3 is 14 amino acids long. V was pared by 8 bases and J by 8 bases, with 21 bases between.

This clonotype was observed once. The chain carries TRBV5-1 and TRBJ1-3; tentative D call: TRBD1 (6 bases). This CDR3 contains 16 residues. The germline V gene has CDR1 SGHRS and CDR2 YFSETQ. Trimming removed 3 bases from V and 0 bases from J, with 13 bases in between. DNA for the CDR3: TGCGCCAGCAGCTCCGGGACACCACTCTCTGGAAACACCATATATTTT. Its protein product is CASSSGTPLSGNTIYF. The full variable domain, completed using reference TRBV5-1 and TRBJ1-3, is KAGVTQTPRYLIKTRGQQVTLSCSPISGHRSVSWYQQTPGQGLQFLFEYFSETQRNKGNFPGRFSGRQFSNSRSEMNVSTLELGDSALYLCASSSGTPLSGNTIYFGEGSWLTVV.

This clonotype occurred many times. The chain links TRBV6-1 to TRBJ2-5; D gene uncertain. CDR1 and CDR2 from the germline V gene are MNHNS and SASEGT. The CDR3 is 13 residues long. V gave up 4 bases and J gave up 2 bases, with 8 bases separating them. The CDR3, as DNA: TGTGCCAGCAGTGTGGAGTTTCAAGAGACCCAGTACTTC. It yields the protein CASSVEFQETQYF.

Many counts were recorded for this clonotype. V gene TRBV20-1 combines with J gene TRBJ2-7; no clear D. CDR1 and CDR2 (germline): DFQATT, SNEGSKA (reference sequence). The CDR3 totals 13 residues. Between the trimmed V and J ends, which lost 3 bases and 2 bases, there was a span of 11 bases. CDR3 DNA: TGCAGTGCTAGCCATAGTATCCCCTACGAGCAGTACTTC. Encoded protein: CSASHSIPYEQYF.

The count of this clonotype is one. An end of the junction differs from the germline gene, which may be a read error. This chain links TRBV12-3 or TRBV12-4 with TRBJ1-2, with D possibly matching TRBD1 (5 bases). The CDR3 contains 12 residues. This chain's CDR3 is CASRQGWTGYIF. Here the CDR3 DNA reads TGTGCCAGCCGCCAGGGATGGACTGGCTACATCTTC.

This clonotype has a handful of counts. The chain carries TRBV18 and TRBJ2-7, with D tentatively TRBD1 or TRBD2 (5 bases each). CDR1 and CDR2 (germline): KGHSH, LQKENI. This CDR3 region has 15 residues. The ends were cut back, 6 bases at V and 5 bases at J, with 20 bases in the middle. This CDR3 is CASSLARDVHNEQYF. CDR3 nucleotides: TGTGCCAGCTCTCTCGCCCGGGACGTACATAACGAGCAGTACTTC.

This clonotype was seen many times. V and J are TRBV5-1 and TRBJ2-7; perhaps TRBD2 as D (5 bases). V lost 4 bases and J 2 bases, leaving 16 bases between the germline ends. The CDR3 runs 15 residues. CDR1 SGHRS and CDR2 YFSETQ come from the germline V gene. The CDR3 bases are TGCGCCAGCAGCCCACCCGGGCGGGTCCCCTACGAGCAGTACTTC. This sequence encodes CASSPPGRVPYEQYF.

There are many counts of this clonotype. The chain employs TRBV30 and TRBJ1-1; 9 bases map to TRBD1. Germline CDR1 and CDR2: GTSNPN and SVGIG (reference sequence). Trimming cost V 0 bases and J 10 bases; bases outside gene matches: 6. This CDR3 spans 13 amino acids. The CDR3 sequence is CAWSVTGGLVAFF. The CDR3 DNA follows: TGTGCCTGGAGTGTAACAGGGGGCCTGGTAGCTTTCTTT.

This clonotype has at least ten counts. The chain links TRBV5-1 to TRBJ2-7; D tentatively reads TRBD1 or TRBD2 (5 bases each). Trimming stripped 1 base from V and 0 bases from J, with 14 bases between. The CDR3 runs to 16 residues. Germline CDR1 reads SGHRS; CDR2 reads YFSETQ. CDR3 sequence: CASSLNGARTSYEQYF. The CDR3 DNA reads TGCGCCAGCAGCTTGAACGGGGCGAGGACCTCCTACGAGCAGTACTTC. The whole variable domain, filled in from reference TRBV5-1 and TRBJ2-7, reads KAGVTQTPRYLIKTRGQQVTLSCSPISGHRSVSWYQQTPGQGLQFLFEYFSETQRNKGNFPGRFSGRQFSNSRSEMNVSTLELGDSALYLCASSLNGARTSYEQYFGPGTRLTVT.

In this sample, this clonotype turned up many times. CDR3 sequence reads: CASSSGRFTSRNTIYF. The CDR3 coding sequence is TGTGCCAGCAGCTCAGGCCGGTTTACCAGCAGAAACACCATATATTTT. J is TRBJ1-3 and V is TRBV11-1; D gene unclear. Per the germline V gene, CDR1 is SGHAT and CDR2 is FQDESV (reference sequence). The CDR3 is 16 amino acids. Trimming cost V 4 bases and J 5 bases, with 18 bases left between them.

This clonotype was found many times. CDR3 sequence (DNA): TGTGCCAGCAGTGAAGTATGGAGGGCAGGGGATGGCTACACCTTC. Residues: CASSEVWRAGDGYTF. V gene TRBV6-1 combines with J gene TRBJ1-2; a possible D gene is TRBD1 (6 bases). The germline V gene has CDR1 MNHNS and CDR2 SASEGT. CDR3 size: 15 residues. The V and J ends lost 1 base and 6 bases respectively, with 15 bases between them.

The table lists this clonotype with many counts. The V and J genes are TRBV6-2 or TRBV6-3 and TRBJ2-5, with D unresolved. There are 15 residues in the CDR3. Trimming removed 4 bases from V and 2 bases from J, with 14 bases in between. The V gene's germline CDR1 is MNHEY and CDR2 SVGEGT. The CDR3: CASSSYRKPQETQYF. Here the CDR3 DNA reads TGTGCCAGCAGTTCTTATCGGAAACCTCAAGAGACCCAGTACTTC.

This clonotype has a count of ten or more. The chain links TRBV7-8 to TRBJ2-7; D might be TRBD2 (6 bases). The length of the CDR3 is 15 residues. Trimming pared 7 bases from V and 2 bases from J, leaving 18 bases between. Germline V gives CDR1 SGHVS, CDR2 FQNEAQ. In nucleotides, the CDR3 is TGTGCCAGCATCAACCAGCCGGGCGGGGCCTACGAGCAGTACTTC. Translation: CASINQPGGAYEQYF.

This clonotype was counted at least ten times. This chain joins TRBV30 and TRBJ1-2, with 7 bases fitting TRBD1. V dropped 8 bases and J dropped 4; count of bases not matched to a gene: 13. Germline CDR1 is GTSNPN and CDR2 is SVGIG (reference sequence). The CDR3 is 14 amino acids. Written as DNA, the CDR3 is TGTGCCCGGGGGACAGATACCAACCTCTATGGCTACACCTTC. Its protein product is CARGTDTNLYGYTF.

This clonotype was seen repeatedly, ten times or more. The chain uses TRBV6-4 and TRBJ2-5, with TRBD2 matching over 14 bases. With 4 bases clipped from V and 5 bases from J, the junction kept 15 bases outside the gene matches. The CDR3 is 19 amino acids. Germline CDR1 and CDR2: MRHNA and SNTAGT. The CDR3 protein is CASSGLAGGSPIAGETQYF. The CDR3 nucleotides read TGTGCCAGCAGTGGACTAGCGGGAGGGTCACCTATTGCGGGGGAGACCCAGTACTTC.

The chain employs TRBV28 and TRBJ1-6; weak D call: TRBD1 (6 bases). There are 14 residues in the CDR3. The V end lost 3 bases, the J end lost 14 bases, and 17 bases lay between the germline ends. Germline V lookup: CDR1 MDHEN, CDR2 SYDVKM. For the CDR3, the DNA is TGTGCCAGCAGTTTGTCGCCAGGGGTGTGGGCCCTCCACTTT. Protein sequence: CASSLSPGVWALHF.

Turning to this clonotype: It may be a read error: a sequence one base away is much more abundant. The chain carries TRBV5-1 and TRBJ2-7; the D is unclear. The V and J ends lost 2 bases and 4 bases respectively, with 13 bases between them. This CDR3 spans 14 amino acids. CDR1 and CDR2 from the germline V gene are SGHRS and YFSETQ. The CDR3 reads CASSLYSWHYEQYF. For the CDR3, the DNA is TGCGCCAGCAGCTTATATAGCTGGCATTACGAGCAGTACTTC.